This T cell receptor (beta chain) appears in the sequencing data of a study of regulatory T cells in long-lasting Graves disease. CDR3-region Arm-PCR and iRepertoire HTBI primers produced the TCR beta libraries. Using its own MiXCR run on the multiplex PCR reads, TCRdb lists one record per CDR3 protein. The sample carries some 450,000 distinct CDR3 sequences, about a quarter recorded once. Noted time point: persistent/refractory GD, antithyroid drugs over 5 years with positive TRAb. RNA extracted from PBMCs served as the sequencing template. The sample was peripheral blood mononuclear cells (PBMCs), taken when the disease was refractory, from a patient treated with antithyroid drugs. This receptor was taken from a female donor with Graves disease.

The CDR3 is CASSTPQGEKYF. The CDR3, as DNA: TGTGCCAGCTCAACCCCCCAGGGGGAGAAATACTTC. The chain recombines TRBV18 with TRBJ2-7, with TRBD1 matching over 7 bases. V lost 5 bases and J lost 13; bases outside the gene matches: 11. Germline values: CDR1 KGHSH, CDR2 LQKENI. CDR3 length: 12 residues. Full variable domain (rest looked up from reference TRBV18 and TRBJ2-7): NAGVMQNPRHLVRRRGQEARLRCSPMKGHSHVYWYRQLPEEGLKFMVYLQKENIIDESGMPKERFSAEFPKEGPSILRIQQVVRGDSAAYFCASSTPQGEKYFGPGTRLTVT.